The clone carrying this T cell receptor (beta chain) was observed many times. The entry originates in a study of glioma-infiltrating T cells. For the study at large: WHO grade II oligodendrogliomas or astrocytomas, plus non-recurrent WHO grade IV glioblastomas, were sampled.

TCR alpha and beta CDR3 regions were amplified from RNA using iRepertoire nested multiplex PCR. TCRdb processed the multiplex PCR reads anew with MiXCR; each CDR3 protein has one entry. The sample carries 400,000 or so distinct CDR3 sequences, 41% recorded once. This TCR was sampled from a human donor with low-grade glioma or glioblastoma, undergoing nonglioma brain surgery, or in good health (not recorded which). The sample was glioma tissue, nonneoplastic brain tissue, or PBMCs (not recorded which).

CDR3 DNA: TGCAGTGCTAGAGATTCAGGGACTCAGCCCCAGCATTTT. This gives the protein CSARDSGTQPQHF. The chain carries TRBV20-1 and TRBJ1-5; D perhaps matches TRBD1 (5 bases). CDR1 DFQATT and CDR2 SNEGSKA come from the germline V gene (reference sequence). Between the trimmed V and J ends, which lost 0 bases and 6 bases, there was a span of 9 bases. CDR3 size: 13 residues.